This TCR beta chain was documented in a study of neurological immune-mediated disorders. Concerning this clonotype: This may come from a read error, since a much larger clone is one base off.

MiXCR was run by TCRdb on the 5' RACE reads, yielding one entry per CDR3 protein. The sample holds tens of thousands of distinct CDR3 sequences, around 3.1% seen once. The sequencing input was PBMCs. The clonotype was recovered from a man aged 40-55 years with multiple sclerosis.

The CDR3 bases are TGTGCCAGCAGCTTAGCGGGGACAGTTGGGGCCAACGTCCTGACTTTC. Translated: CASSLAGTVGANVLTF. The V and J genes are TRBV7-9 and TRBJ2-6; 7 positions match TRBD1. V lost 0 bases and J lost 3; bases outside the gene matches: 2. Germline CDR1 is SEHNR and CDR2 is FQNEAQ (reference sequence). The CDR3 consists of 16 residues.